The 25 T cell receptor beta chains below all came from one sample that was sequenced in a study of T cells in Graves' hyperthyroidism and ophthalmopathy. The TCR beta CDR3 regions underwent amplification using RNA transcripts as the source. The TCR CDR3 was amplified in a first-round RT-PCR using the HTBI primer set. TCRdb re-called the multiplex PCR reads through MiXCR, storing one row per CDR3 protein. The sample lists 94,000 or so distinct CDR3 sequences, approximately 56% occurring once. Sample: blood. The source of these receptors is a woman aged 40 to 50 with Graves' hyperthyroidism.

In this sample, this clonotype turned up many times. The chain links TRBV13 to TRBJ1-1, with D perhaps matching TRBD1 (5 bases). Germline CDR1 PRHDT, CDR2 FYEKMQ (reference sequence). V dropped 5 bases and J dropped 5 bases, with 15 bases sitting between them. This CDR3 has 14 amino acids. CDR3 nucleotide sequence: TGTGCCAGCAGCCCCAGGGTTAGCGGGACTGAAGCTTTCTTT. Its protein product is CASSPRVSGTEAFF.

This clonotype has ten or more counts. This chain connects TRBV29-1 to TRBJ2-3, with D tentatively TRBD1 (6 bases). Trimming removed 4 bases at V and 4 bases at J, with 12 bases between. Germline CDR1 is SQVTM and CDR2 is ANQGSEA. This CDR3 has 13 residues. DNA of the CDR3: TGCAGCGTTGGTACAGGGTACTCAGATACGCAGTATTTT. This encodes CSVGTGYSDTQYF.

CDR3 nucleotide sequence: TGTGCCAGTATCCACTCTGGGGACGCGGATTCACCCCTCCACTTT. It codes for CASIHSGDADSPLHF. The rearrangement uses TRBV9 and TRBJ1-6; tentatively, D is TRBD1 (5 bases). This CDR3 region has 15 residues. Germline CDR1 reads SGDLS; CDR2 reads YYNGEE. V dropped 8 bases and J dropped 8 bases, with 20 bases sitting between them.

This clonotype was recorded at least ten times. CDR3 region: CASSPSGTSYEQYF. CDR3 nucleotides: TGTGCCAGCAGTCCCAGCGGGACCTCCTACGAGCAGTACTTC. V is TRBV7-3 and J is TRBJ2-7; 7 positions match TRBD2. V shed 6 bases, J shed 0 bases, and the junction held 5 bases outside the gene matches. The V gene's germline CDR1 is SGHTA and CDR2 FQGTGA. The CDR3 has 14 amino acids.

This clonotype was detected a few times. The chain couples TRBV20-1 to TRBJ1-4, with no clear D. The germline V gene has CDR1 DFQATT and CDR2 SNEGSKA (reference sequence). The CDR3 runs to 14 residues. Trimming removed 6 bases from V and 4 bases from J, with 15 bases in between. The CDR3 DNA sequence: TGCAGTGCCAAACCCGGGCCTTTTAATGAAAAACTGTTTTTT. This gives the protein CSAKPGPFNEKLFF.

As concerns this clonotype: This may be a read error: a much more frequent sequence differs by one nucleotide. The chain links TRBV28 to TRBJ1-4; possible D gene TRBD1, 6 bases. The CDR3 is 14 residues long. CDR1 and CDR2 (germline): MDHEN, SYDVKM. The CDR3 spells CVSSQQGSDEKLFF. The CDR3 DNA is TGTGTCAGCAGTCAACAGGGTTCGGATGAAAAACTGTTTTTT.

The genes are TRBV14 and TRBJ1-2, with 9 bases lining up with TRBD1. V gave up 4 bases and J gave up 7 bases; unmatched junction bases: 10. Germline V gene data show CDR1 as SGHDN and CDR2 as FVKESK. The CDR3 runs to 15 residues. The DNA of the CDR3 is TGTGCCAGCAGCCTTGGCCTCGGGGACAGGGTTGGCTACACCTTC. This codes for CASSLGLGDRVGYTF.

This clonotype was seen ten or more times. The chain couples TRBV20-1 to TRBJ2-2; either TRBD1 or TRBD2 may supply D (7 bases each). Trimming cost V 5 bases and J 2 bases, with 15 bases left between them. This CDR3 region has 15 residues. Germline loops: CDR1 DFQATT, CDR2 SNEGSKA (reference sequence). The CDR3 spells CSAYSGGGNTGELFF. DNA for the CDR3: TGCAGTGCTTACTCAGGGGGGGGCAACACCGGGGAGCTGTTTTTT.

This clonotype was seen ten or more times. The chain carries TRBV2 and TRBJ2-2, with TRBD1 as a possible D gene (6 bases). Germline V CDR1 and CDR2: SNHLY, FYNNEI. V was pared by 7 bases and J by 5 bases, with 14 bases between. CDR3 length equals 14 residues. The CDR3 nucleotides read TGTGCCAGCAAGGAACAGGGACCAACCGGGGAGCTGTTTTTT. It encodes CASKEQGPTGELFF.

There are many counts of this clonotype. This rearrangement joins TRBV7-8 to TRBJ2-2; D is ambiguous. The V gene's germline CDR1 is SGHVS and CDR2 FQNEAQ. V was cut by 3 bases and J by 0 bases, with 8 bases left in between. The CDR3 runs 15 residues. The CDR3 DNA reads TGTGCCAGCAGCTTGCGTGCCCCGAACACCGGGGAGCTGTTTTTT. This codes for CASSLRAPNTGELFF.

This clonotype was seen more than once but under ten times. The CDR3 here is CASSWGLAGGRVETQYF. The DNA for the CDR3 is TGTGCCAGCAGCTGGGGACTAGCGGGAGGGCGGGTAGAGACCCAGTACTTC. The V and J genes are TRBV7-6 and TRBJ2-5, with TRBD2 identical over 16 bases. The J segment lost 4 bases and the V segment lost 4 bases, leaving 6 bases of the junction unmatched. CDR3 length: 17 residues. Germline V gene data show CDR1 as SGHVS and CDR2 as FNYEAQ. The variable domain in full, completed from reference TRBV7-6 and TRBJ2-5, reads GAGVSQSPRYKVTKRGQDVALRCDPISGHVSLYWYRQALGQGPEFLTYFNYEAQQDKSGLPNDRFSAERPEGSISTLTIQRTEQRDSAMYRCASSWGLAGGRVETQYFGPGTRLLVL.

This clonotype came up a few times. The rearrangement uses TRBV4-1 and TRBJ2-2; TRBD2 matches 15 bases. With V trimmed by 2 bases and J by 4 bases, 2 bases remained unmatched. Germline CDR1 is MGHRA and CDR2 is YSYEKL. This CDR3 comprises 17 residues. The CDR3 sequence: CASSQWTSGRATGELFF. CDR3 sequence (DNA): TGCGCCAGCAGCCAATGGACTAGCGGGAGGGCCACCGGGGAGCTGTTTTTT.

This chain connects TRBV15 to TRBJ1-5; 10 bases align to TRBD1. Trimming took 5 bases from V and 0 from J; bases not matched to a gene: 4. Germline assignment: CDR1 LNHNV and CDR2 YYDKDF (reference sequence). This CDR3 comprises 16 residues. In DNA form, the CDR3 reads TGTGCCACCAGCGGAGGGACAGGGGTTAGCAATCAGCCCCAGCATTTT. Translation: CATSGGTGVSNQPQHF.

The chain carries TRBV7-9 and TRBJ1-6; TRBD1 matches at 10 bases. The V and J ends lost 5 bases and 11 bases, in that order; junction bases with no gene match: 3. Germline V gives CDR1 SEHNR, CDR2 FQNEAQ (reference sequence). The CDR3 runs 13 residues. The DNA of the CDR3 is TGTGCCAGCAGCGTGGGACAGGGGACACCCCTCCACTTT. Translated: CASSVGQGTPLHF.

This clonotype was seen many times. The rearrangement joins TRBV5-1 to TRBJ2-7; maybe TRBD1 (6 bases). CDR3 length: 14 amino acids. Germline CDR1 reads SGHRS; CDR2 reads YFSETQ. Trimming took off 6 bases at V and 4 bases at J, with 17 bases between the two ends. Written as DNA, the CDR3 is TGCGCCAGCATACAGGGTCAAGTTCTTTACGAGCAGTACTTC. As protein: CASIQGQVLYEQYF.

There are a few counts of this clonotype. The chain couples TRBV25-1 to TRBJ1-2; possibly TRBD1 for D (6 bases). The CDR3 is made up of 13 amino acids. V was clipped by 4 bases and J by 4 bases, with 10 bases between them. Germline CDR1 reads MGHDK; CDR2 reads SYGVNS. Written as DNA, the CDR3 is TGTGCCAGCAGTGGGGGGGCTTTCTATGGCTACACCTTC. Translating gives CASSGGAFYGYTF.

V and J are TRBV29-1 and TRBJ1-5; D is uncertain. Germline V gene data show CDR1 as SQVTM and CDR2 as ANQGSEA. V was shortened by 5 bases and J by 7 bases, with 21 bases between the two germline ends. The CDR3 is made up of 15 amino acids. In nucleotides, the CDR3 is TGCAGCGTTACTAGCGGGGTGGCCTACGAGCAGCCCCAGCATTTT. The encoded protein is CSVTSGVAYEQPQHF. The whole variable domain, filled in from reference TRBV29-1 and TRBJ1-5, reads SAVISQKPSRDICQRGTSLTIQCQVDSQVTMMFWYRQQPGQSLTLIATANQGSEATYESGFVIDKFPISRPNLTFSTLTVSNMSPEDSSIYLCSVTSGVAYEQPQHFGDGTRLSIL.

With respect to this clonotype: The DNA is left out, because the CDR3 cannot be placed on it with certainty; the CDR3 is given as TCRdb lists it. The chain recombines TRBV29-1 with TRBJ2-6; whether TRBD2, the table's D call, matches the DNA was not checked. The CDR3 is 21 amino acids in total, end residues counted. Germline V CDR1 and CDR2: SQVTM, ANQGSEA. The CDR3 sequence: CSVAEGSGANVLTFGANVLTF.

This clonotype was seen only once. The rearrangement uses TRBV20-1 and TRBJ2-6; TRBD1 agrees at 8 bases. The V gene end was trimmed by 4 bases and the J gene end by 2 bases; junction bases not matched to a gene: 1. CDR3 length: 14 amino acids. CDR1 is DFQATT, CDR2 SNEGSKA, per germline (reference sequence). CDR3 coding DNA: TGCAGTGCTAAGGACAGGGCTGGGGCCAACGTCCTGACTTTC. Encoded protein: CSAKDRAGANVLTF.

Relative to its sample, this clonotype is medium-sized. V gene TRBV25-1 combines with J gene TRBJ2-6; TRBD2 aligns across 12 bases. The J segment lost 2 bases and the V segment lost 3 bases, leaving 5 bases of the junction unmatched. There are 18 residues in the CDR3. Germline CDR1 reads MGHDK; CDR2 reads SYGVNS. The DNA of the CDR3 is TGTGCCAGCAGTGACCCTAGCGGGAGGGCCGCTGGGGCCAACGTCCTGACTTTC. Translating it yields CASSDPSGRAAGANVLTF.

Comment on this clonotype: Because the CDR3 is missing its conserved closing phenylalanine or tryptophan, this is likely a read error. No DNA is shown, since the ends of the CDR3 on it are uncertain; the CDR3 is the one TCRdb lists. V usage is TRBV2 and J usage is TRBJ1-3. The CDR3 is 13 amino acids in total, end residues counted. Germline CDR1 is SNHLY and CDR2 is FYNNEI. CDR3 sequence: CASSYSRLAGGNT.

This clonotype was counted between two and nine times. V is TRBV12-2 and J is TRBJ1-5. TRBV12-2 is a pseudogene segment. The CDR3 has 13 residues. CDR3 coding DNA: TGTGCAAGTCGCCGCACGGGCAATCAGCCCCAGCATTTT. Protein: CASRRTGNQPQHF.

With regard to this clonotype: Possible read error: a much larger clone is one base away. The rearrangement links TRBV6-5 to TRBJ1-6; unclear D gene. The CDR3 loop spans 13 amino acids. Germline CDR1 and CDR2: MNHEY and SVGAGI. CDR3 DNA sequence: TGTGGCAGCAGTTACTCTTCCTACGTACCCCTCCACTTT. This codes for CGSSYSSYVPLHF.

The rearrangement uses TRBV7-2 and TRBJ2-1; possibly TRBD2 for D (5 bases). The CDR3 is 16 amino acids. CDR1 is SGHTA and CDR2 is FQGNSA in the germline V gene. V shed 6 bases and J shed 3 bases, with 18 bases lying between them. CDR3 coding DNA: TGTGCCAGCAGTCCCCTGGCCAGGAGGAACTACAATGAGCAGTTCTTC. It encodes CASSPLARRNYNEQFF. Based on the CDR3 plus reference TRBV7-2 and TRBJ2-1, the full variable domain is GAGVSQSPSNKVTEKGKDVELRCDPISGHTALYWYRQSLGQGLEFLIYFQGNSAPDKSGLPSDRFSAERTGGSVSTLTIQRTQQEDSAVYLCASSPLARRNYNEQFFGPGTRLTVL.

This clonotype was counted many times. This chain uses TRBV7-8 with TRBJ1-4; a possible D gene is TRBD1 (5 bases). The germline V and J ends were trimmed by 5 bases and 7 bases, with 14 bases remaining between them. The CDR3 runs to 14 residues. CDR1 is SGHVS, CDR2 FQNEAQ, per germline. The CDR3 loop is CASSPGRASEKLFF. CDR3 nucleotide sequence: TGTGCCAGCAGCCCAGGGAGGGCAAGTGAAAAACTGTTTTTT.